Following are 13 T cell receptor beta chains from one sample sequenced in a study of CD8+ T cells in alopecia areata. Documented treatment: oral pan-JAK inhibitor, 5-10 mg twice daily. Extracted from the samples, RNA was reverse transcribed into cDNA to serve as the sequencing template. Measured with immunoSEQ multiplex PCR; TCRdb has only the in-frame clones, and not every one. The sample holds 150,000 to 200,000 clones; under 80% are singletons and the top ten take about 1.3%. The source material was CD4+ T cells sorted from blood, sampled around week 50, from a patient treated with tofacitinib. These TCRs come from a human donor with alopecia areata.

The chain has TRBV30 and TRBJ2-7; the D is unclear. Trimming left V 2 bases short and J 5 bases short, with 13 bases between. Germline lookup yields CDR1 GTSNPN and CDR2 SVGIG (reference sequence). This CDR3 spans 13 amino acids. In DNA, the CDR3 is TGTGCCTGGAGTTTTGGCAGAACCAACGAGCAGTACTTC. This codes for CAWSFGRTNEQYF.

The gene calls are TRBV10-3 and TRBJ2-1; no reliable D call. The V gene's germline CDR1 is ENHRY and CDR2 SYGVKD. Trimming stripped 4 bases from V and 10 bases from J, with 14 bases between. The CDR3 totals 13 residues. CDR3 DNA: TGTGCCATCAGTGCGGTACCCAGAATGGAGCAGTTCTTC. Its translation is CAISAVPRMEQFF.

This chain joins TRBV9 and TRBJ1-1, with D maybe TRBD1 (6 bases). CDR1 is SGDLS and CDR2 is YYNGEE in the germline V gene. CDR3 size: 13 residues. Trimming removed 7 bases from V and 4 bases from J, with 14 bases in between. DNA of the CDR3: TGTGCCAGCCAAGGGGGTGGGAGCACTGAAGCTTTCTTT. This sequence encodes CASQGGGSTEAFF.

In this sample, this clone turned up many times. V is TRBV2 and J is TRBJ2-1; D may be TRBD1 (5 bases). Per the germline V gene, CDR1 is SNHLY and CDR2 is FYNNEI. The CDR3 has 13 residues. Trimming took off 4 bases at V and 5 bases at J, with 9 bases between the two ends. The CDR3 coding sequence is TGTGCCAGCAGTGTGGGGCCAGACAATGAGCAGTTCTTC. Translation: CASSVGPDNEQFF. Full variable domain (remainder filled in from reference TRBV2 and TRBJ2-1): EPEVTQTPSHQVTQMGQEVILRCVPISNHLYFYWYRQILGQKVEFLVSFYNNEISEKSEIFDDQFSVERPDGSNFTLKIRSTKLEDSAMYFCASSVGPDNEQFFGPGTRLTVL.

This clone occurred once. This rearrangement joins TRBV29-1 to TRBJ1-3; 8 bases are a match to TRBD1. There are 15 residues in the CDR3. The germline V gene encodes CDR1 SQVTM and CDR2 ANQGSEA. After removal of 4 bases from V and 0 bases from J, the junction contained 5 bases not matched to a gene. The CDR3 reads CSVGAGGFSGNTIYF. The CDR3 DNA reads TGCAGCGTTGGGGCAGGGGGCTTCTCTGGAAACACCATATATTTT.

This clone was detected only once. The CDR3 DNA sequence: TGTGCCAGCAGTCCCGGGTGGGGTATGGTCACCGGGGAGCTGTTTTTT. Translating gives CASSPGWGMVTGELFF. J is TRBJ2-2 and V is TRBV27, with D uncertain. Trimming took 5 bases from V and 4 from J, leaving 17 bases between them. This CDR3 region has 16 residues. Germline CDR1 is MNHEY and CDR2 is SMNVEV (reference sequence).

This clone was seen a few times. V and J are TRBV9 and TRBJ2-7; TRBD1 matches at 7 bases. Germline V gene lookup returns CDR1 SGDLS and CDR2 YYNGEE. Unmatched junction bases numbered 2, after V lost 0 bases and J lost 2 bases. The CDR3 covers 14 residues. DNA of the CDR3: TGTGCCAGCAGCGTAGGGGGACAGACCTACGAGCAGTACTTC. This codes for CASSVGGQTYEQYF. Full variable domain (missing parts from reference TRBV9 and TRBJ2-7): DSGVTQTPKHLITATGQRVTLRCSPRSGDLSVYWYQQSLDQGLQFLIQYYNGEERAKGNILERFSAQQFPDLHSELNLSSLELGDSALYFCASSVGGQTYEQYFGPGTRLTVT.

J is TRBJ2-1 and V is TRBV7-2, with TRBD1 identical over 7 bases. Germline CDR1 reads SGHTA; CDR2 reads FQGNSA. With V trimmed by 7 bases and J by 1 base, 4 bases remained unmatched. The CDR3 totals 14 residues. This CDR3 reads CASNQDRSYNEQFF. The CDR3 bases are TGTGCCAGCAACCAGGACAGGTCCTACAATGAGCAGTTCTTC.

The CDR3 reads CASSQGTYGYTF. In DNA, the CDR3 is TGTGCCAGCTCACAGGGCACCTATGGCTACACCTTC. The chain recombines TRBV18 with TRBJ1-2; D not resolved. Germline CDR1 and CDR2: KGHSH and LQKENI. V was trimmed by 4 bases and J by 4 bases, leaving 7 bases between them. This CDR3 comprises 12 residues.

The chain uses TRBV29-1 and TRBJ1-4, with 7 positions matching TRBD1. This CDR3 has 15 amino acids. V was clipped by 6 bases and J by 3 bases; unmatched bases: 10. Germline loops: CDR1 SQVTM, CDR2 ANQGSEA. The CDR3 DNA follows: TGCAGCGTACGGGACAGCCAAAGGGCTAATGAAAAACTGTTTTTT. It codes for CSVRDSQRANEKLFF.

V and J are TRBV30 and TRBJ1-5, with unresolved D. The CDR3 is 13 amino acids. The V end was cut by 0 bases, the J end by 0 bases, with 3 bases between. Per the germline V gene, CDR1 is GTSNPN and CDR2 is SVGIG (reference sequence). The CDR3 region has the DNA TGTGCCTGGAGTGTATTTAGCAATCAGCCCCAGCATTTT. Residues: CAWSVFSNQPQHF.

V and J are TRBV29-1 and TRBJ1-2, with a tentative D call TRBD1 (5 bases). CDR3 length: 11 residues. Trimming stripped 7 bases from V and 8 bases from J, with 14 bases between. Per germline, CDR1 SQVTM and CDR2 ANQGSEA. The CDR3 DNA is TGCAGCGGCTATCAGGGCTTCGGCTACACCTTC. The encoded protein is CSGYQGFGYTF. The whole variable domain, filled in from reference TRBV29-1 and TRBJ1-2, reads SAVISQKPSRDICQRGTSLTIQCQVDSQVTMMFWYRQQPGQSLTLIATANQGSEATYESGFVIDKFPISRPNLTFSTLTVSNMSPEDSSIYLCSGYQGFGYTFGSGTRLTVV.

The CDR3 DNA follows: TGTGCCAGCAGGGGAACCGCAGATACGCAGTATTTT. Translated, it gives CASRGTADTQYF. This chain connects TRBV9 to TRBJ2-3; no reliable D call. Trimming shortened V by 5 bases and J by 4 bases, and 8 bases separated the two germline ends. Germline assignment: CDR1 SGDLS and CDR2 YYNGEE. The CDR3 consists of 12 residues.